A selection of T cell receptor beta chains follows, all from one sample in a study of T cells in Graves' hyperthyroidism and ophthalmopathy. TCRdb re-called the multiplex PCR reads through MiXCR, storing one row per CDR3 protein. The sample records 400,000 to 550,000 distinct CDR3 sequences, 13% to 15% being singletons. Sequencing used blood. The source of these receptors is a woman under 30 with Graves' hyperthyroidism. Each CDR3 is given with its conserved first and last residue. Each record gives: J gene, D gene, clone size, V gene, CDR3 DNA, CDR3 protein. D genes are given only for firm matches. A clone size is listed for some rows: how often the clone was seen (once, few, many), or a class if it is expanded.

J gene: TRBJ2-1
D gene: .
clone size: many
V gene: TRBV5-1
CDR3 DNA: TGCGCCAGCAGCTTGGGGCCCACTGTGCGGAAGACATACAATGAGCAGTTCTTC
CDR3 protein: CASSLGPTVRKTYNEQFF

J gene: TRBJ2-3
D gene: .
clone size: few
V gene: TRBV7-3
CDR3 DNA: TGTGCCAGCAGTGACAAATTCACAGATACGCAGTATTTT
CDR3 protein: CASSDKFTDTQYF

J gene: TRBJ2-1
D gene: .
clone size: many
V gene: TRBV3-1
CDR3 DNA: TGTGCCAGCAGCCACCCGCCCTATGTACGGTACGATGAGCAGTTCTTC
CDR3 protein: CASSHPPYVRYDEQFF

J gene: TRBJ1-4
D gene: TRBD1
clone size: few
V gene: TRBV5-1
CDR3 DNA: TGCGCCAGCAGCGCGGACAGGTTAGGAGAAAAACTGTTTTTT
CDR3 protein: CASSADRLGEKLFF

J gene: TRBJ2-1
D gene: TRBD1
clone size: .
V gene: TRBV20-1
CDR3 DNA: TGCAGTGCTAGAGTTGGGACAGGGGGTAGTGAGCAGTTCTTC
CDR3 protein: CSARVGTGGSEQFF

J gene: TRBJ2-1
D gene: TRBD1
clone size: .
V gene: TRBV5-1
CDR3 DNA: TGCGCCAGCAGCTTGGGTAGACAGGGAAATGAGCAGTTCTTC
CDR3 protein: CASSLGRQGNEQFF

J gene: TRBJ1-2
D gene: .
clone size: .
V gene: TRBV10-2
CDR3 DNA: TGCGCCAGCAGTGATGAGCTCCTCTTGGCTTATGGCTACACCTTC
CDR3 protein: CASSDELLLAYGYTF

J gene: TRBJ2-1
D gene: TRBD2
clone size: many
V gene: TRBV10-3
CDR3 DNA: TGTGCCATCAGTGAGTCGCGGACTAGCGGCAATGAGCAGCTCTTC
CDR3 protein: CAISESRTSGNEQLF

J gene: TRBJ2-5
D gene: .
clone size: .
V gene: TRBV12-3/TRBV12-4
CDR3 DNA: TGTGCCAGCAGTCCACAAAGACCCCGGGAGACCCAGTACTTC
CDR3 protein: CASSPQRPRETQYF

J gene: TRBJ2-3
D gene: .
clone size: many
V gene: TRBV5-8
CDR3 DNA: TGTGCCAGCAGCTCGGGACATCTAAGCACAGATACGCAGTATTTT
CDR3 protein: CASSSGHLSTDTQYF

J gene: TRBJ1-1
D gene: TRBD1
clone size: .
V gene: TRBV4-1
CDR3 DNA: TGCGCCAGCAGCCAGTGGACAGGGGCAACTGAAGCTTTCTTT
CDR3 protein: CASSQWTGATEAFF

J gene: TRBJ2-3
D gene: .
clone size: many
V gene: TRBV3-1
CDR3 DNA: TGTGCCAGCAGCCTGCTGGGAGATACGCAGTATTTT
CDR3 protein: CASSLLGDTQYF

J gene: TRBJ2-3
D gene: TRBD2
clone size: few
V gene: TRBV9
CDR3 DNA: TGTGCCAGCAGCGTAGGAGGGATGGAACTAGCGGGAGAATCAGATACGCAGTATTTT
CDR3 protein: CASSVGGMELAGESDTQYF

J gene: TRBJ2-7
D gene: TRBD2
clone size: once
V gene: TRBV11-2
CDR3 DNA: TGTGCCAGCAGAGGACTAGCGGGAGCCCCCTCCTACGAGCAGTACTTC
CDR3 protein: CASRGLAGAPSYEQYF

J gene: TRBJ1-5
D gene: .
clone size: .
V gene: TRBV30
CDR3 DNA: TGTGCCTGGAGTGTGACTAGCAATCAGCCCCAGCATTTT
CDR3 protein: CAWSVTSNQPQHF

J gene: TRBJ1-4
D gene: .
clone size: many
V gene: TRBV7-3
CDR3 DNA: TGTGCCAGCAGTCCGGACAGTGGAAGGGAAAAACTGTTTTTT
CDR3 protein: CASSPDSGREKLFF

J gene: TRBJ2-1
D gene: TRBD2
clone size: many
V gene: TRBV3-1
CDR3 DNA: TGTGCCAGCAGCCAAGATCGCCTAGCGGGAGCGGTAGAGCAGTTCTTC
CDR3 protein: CASSQDRLAGAVEQFF

J gene: TRBJ1-6
D gene: TRBD1
clone size: many
V gene: TRBV12-3/TRBV12-4
CDR3 DNA: TGTGCCAGCAGCCCAAAATGGGCAGGGGGCAATTCACCCCTCCACTTT
CDR3 protein: CASSPKWAGGNSPLHF

J gene: TRBJ1-1
D gene: .
clone size: many
V gene: TRBV24-1
CDR3 DNA: TGTGCCACCAGTGATCAGGGCAGTGAAGCTTTCTTT
CDR3 protein: CATSDQGSEAFF

J gene: TRBJ1-5
D gene: .
clone size: many
V gene: TRBV2
CDR3 DNA: TGTGCCAGCAGTGAGGGGAGGAAGACCCTCTATCAGCCCCAGCATTTT
CDR3 protein: CASSEGRKTLYQPQHF

J gene: TRBJ2-1
D gene: TRBD2
clone size: many
V gene: TRBV12-3/TRBV12-4
CDR3 DNA: TGTGCCAGCAATTCTCCTAGCGGAGGGGAGAATGAGCAGTTCTTC
CDR3 protein: CASNSPSGGENEQFF

J gene: TRBJ2-4
D gene: .
clone size: few
V gene: TRBV10-3
CDR3 DNA: TGTGCCATCAGTGAGAAGGGCAGGGATGAAAACATTCAGTACTTC
CDR3 protein: CAISEKGRDENIQYF

J gene: TRBJ1-5
D gene: .
clone size: many
V gene: TRBV3-1
CDR3 DNA: TGTGCCAGCAGCCAAGATTCGAGGGGCGGTCAGCCCCAGCATTTT
CDR3 protein: CASSQDSRGGQPQHF

J gene: TRBJ2-1
D gene: TRBD2
clone size: many
V gene: TRBV19
CDR3 DNA: TGTGCCAGTAGTATAGGGAGCGGGAGTTACAATGAGCAGTTCTTC
CDR3 protein: CASSIGSGSYNEQFF

J gene: TRBJ1-4
D gene: .
clone size: many
V gene: TRBV19
CDR3 DNA: TGTGCCAGTAGTCCCTTGGACACCGATTTGAAACTGTTTTTT
CDR3 protein: CASSPLDTDLKLFF